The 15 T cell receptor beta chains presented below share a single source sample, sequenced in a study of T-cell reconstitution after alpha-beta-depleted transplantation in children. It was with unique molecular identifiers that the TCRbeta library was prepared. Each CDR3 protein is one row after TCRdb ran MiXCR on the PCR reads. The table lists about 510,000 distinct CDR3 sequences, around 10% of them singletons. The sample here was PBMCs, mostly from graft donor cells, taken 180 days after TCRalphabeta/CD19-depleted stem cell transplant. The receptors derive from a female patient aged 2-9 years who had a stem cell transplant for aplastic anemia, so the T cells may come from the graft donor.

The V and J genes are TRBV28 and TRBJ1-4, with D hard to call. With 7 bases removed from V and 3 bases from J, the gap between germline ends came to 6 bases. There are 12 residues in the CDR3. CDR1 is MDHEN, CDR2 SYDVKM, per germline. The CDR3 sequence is CASTPANEKLFF. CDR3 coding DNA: TGTGCCAGCACCCCGGCTAATGAAAAACTGTTTTTT.

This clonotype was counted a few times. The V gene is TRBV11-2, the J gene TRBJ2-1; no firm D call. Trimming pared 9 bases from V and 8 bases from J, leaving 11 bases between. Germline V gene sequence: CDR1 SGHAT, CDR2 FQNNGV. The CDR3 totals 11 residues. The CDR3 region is CASTRVDEQFF. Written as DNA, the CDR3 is TGTGCCAGTACTCGGGTGGATGAGCAGTTCTTC.

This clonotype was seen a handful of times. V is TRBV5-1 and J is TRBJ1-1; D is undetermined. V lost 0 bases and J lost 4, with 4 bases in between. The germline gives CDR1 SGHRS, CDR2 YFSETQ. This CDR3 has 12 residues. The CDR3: CASSLVRTEAFF. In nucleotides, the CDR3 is TGCGCCAGCAGCTTGGTCCGCACTGAAGCTTTCTTT.

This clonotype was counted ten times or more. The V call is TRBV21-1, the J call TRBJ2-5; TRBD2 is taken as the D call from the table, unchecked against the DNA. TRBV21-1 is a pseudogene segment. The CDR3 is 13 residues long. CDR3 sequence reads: CASSKGPEETQYF. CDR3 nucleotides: TGTGCCAGCAGCAAGGGCCCAGAAGAGACCCAGTACTTC.

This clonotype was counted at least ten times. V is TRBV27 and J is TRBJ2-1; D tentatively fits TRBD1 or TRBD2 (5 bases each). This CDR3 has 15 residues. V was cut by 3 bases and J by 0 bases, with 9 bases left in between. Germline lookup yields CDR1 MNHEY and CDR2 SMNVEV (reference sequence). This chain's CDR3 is CASSLGLASYNEQFF. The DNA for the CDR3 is TGTGCCAGCAGTTTGGGGCTAGCCTCCTACAATGAGCAGTTCTTC.

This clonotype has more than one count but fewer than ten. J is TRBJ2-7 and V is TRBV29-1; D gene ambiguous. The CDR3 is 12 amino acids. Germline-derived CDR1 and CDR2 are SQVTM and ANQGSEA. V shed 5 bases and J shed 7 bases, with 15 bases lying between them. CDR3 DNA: TGCAGCGTTTCCGAGAGGCCGATGGAGCAGTACTTC. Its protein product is CSVSERPMEQYF.

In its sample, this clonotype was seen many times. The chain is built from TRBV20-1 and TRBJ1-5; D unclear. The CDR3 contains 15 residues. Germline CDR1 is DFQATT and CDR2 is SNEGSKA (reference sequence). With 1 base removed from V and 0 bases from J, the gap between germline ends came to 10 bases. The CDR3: CSARGDGSSNQPQHF. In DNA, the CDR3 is TGCAGTGCTAGAGGTGACGGCAGTAGCAATCAGCCCCAGCATTTT.

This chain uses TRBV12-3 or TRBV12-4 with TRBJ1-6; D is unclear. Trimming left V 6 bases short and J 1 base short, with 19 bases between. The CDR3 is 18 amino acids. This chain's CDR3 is CASRASRGGGSYNSPLHF. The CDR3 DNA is TGTGCCAGCAGGGCCAGTCGGGGTGGAGGGTCCTATAATTCACCCCTCCACTTT.

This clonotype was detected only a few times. The CDR3: CASSLWTGLPGTEAFF. The CDR3 nucleotides read TGCGCCAGCAGCTTATGGACAGGCCTGCCCGGCACTGAAGCTTTCTTT. V is TRBV5-1 and J is TRBJ1-1, with TRBD1 matching 7 bases. The germline V gene has CDR1 SGHRS and CDR2 YFSETQ. This CDR3 contains 16 residues. After removal of 2 bases from V and 4 bases from J, the junction contained 11 bases not matched to a gene. Variable domain in full (rest from reference TRBV5-1 and TRBJ1-1): KAGVTQTPRYLIKTRGQQVTLSCSPISGHRSVSWYQQTPGQGLQFLFEYFSETQRNKGNFPGRFSGRQFSNSRSEMNVSTLELGDSALYLCASSLWTGLPGTEAFFGQGTRLTVV.

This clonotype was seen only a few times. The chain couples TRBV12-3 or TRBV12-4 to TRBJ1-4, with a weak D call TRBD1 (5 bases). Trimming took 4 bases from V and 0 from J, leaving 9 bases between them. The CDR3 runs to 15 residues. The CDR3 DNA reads TGTGCCAGCAGTTCCCGACAGCCAACTAATGAAAAACTGTTTTTT. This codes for CASSSRQPTNEKLFF.

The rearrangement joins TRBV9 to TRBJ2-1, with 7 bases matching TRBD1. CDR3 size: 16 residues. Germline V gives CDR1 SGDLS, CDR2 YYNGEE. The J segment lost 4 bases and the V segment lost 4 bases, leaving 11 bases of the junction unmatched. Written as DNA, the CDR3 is TGTGCCAGCAGCCCTTCAGGGGGAGCGCTTTACAATGAGCAGTTCTTC. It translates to CASSPSGGALYNEQFF.

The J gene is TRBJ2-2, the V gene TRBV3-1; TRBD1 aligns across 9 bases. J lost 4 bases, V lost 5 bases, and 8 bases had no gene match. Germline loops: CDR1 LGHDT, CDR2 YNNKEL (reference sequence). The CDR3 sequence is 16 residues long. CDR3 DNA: TGTGCCAGCAGCGAGTCGGGACAGGGCTCCACCGGGGAGCTGTTTTTT. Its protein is CASSESGQGSTGELFF.

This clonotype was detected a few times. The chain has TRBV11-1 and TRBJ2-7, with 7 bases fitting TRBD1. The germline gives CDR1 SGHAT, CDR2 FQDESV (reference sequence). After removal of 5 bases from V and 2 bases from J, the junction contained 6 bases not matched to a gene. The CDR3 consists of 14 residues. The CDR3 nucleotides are TGTGCCAGCAGCAGAACAGGGGTGCCCTACGAGCAGTACTTC. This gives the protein CASSRTGVPYEQYF.

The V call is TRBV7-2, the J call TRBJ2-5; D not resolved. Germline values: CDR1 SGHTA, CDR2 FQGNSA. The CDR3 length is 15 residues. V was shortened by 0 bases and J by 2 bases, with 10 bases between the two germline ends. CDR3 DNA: TGTGCCAGCAGCTTAGCGGTGACACAACAAGAGACCCAGTACTTC. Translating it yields CASSLAVTQQETQYF.

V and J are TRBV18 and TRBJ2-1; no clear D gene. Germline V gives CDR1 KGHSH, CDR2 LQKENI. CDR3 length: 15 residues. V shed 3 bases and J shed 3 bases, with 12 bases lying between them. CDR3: CASSPVTEDYNEQFF. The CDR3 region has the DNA TGTGCCAGCTCACCTGTGACTGAAGACTACAATGAGCAGTTCTTC.